This TCR beta chain was observed in a study of patients and donors after allogeneic stem cell transplantation. Per the germline V gene, CDR1 is SEHNR and CDR2 is FQNEAQ (reference sequence). V gave up 3 bases and J gave up 0 bases, with 11 bases separating them. The CDR3 length is 15 residues. MiXCR, run by TCRdb on the RT-PCR reads, gives a single entry per CDR3 protein. The data contain over 10,000 distinct CDR3 sequences, around 27% of them singletons. Sequenced input: blood, either unsorted or a sorted T cell fraction (not recorded which). The V call is TRBV7-9, the J call TRBJ1-1; D unclear. The clonotype originates from a human donor who was either an allogeneic HSCT recipient or a stem cell or donor lymphocyte infusion donor (not recorded which). It is not recorded whose cells these are; they may come from a transplant donor. CDR3 region: CASSFFAVMNTEAFF. CDR3 DNA sequence: TGTGCCAGCAGCTTCTTTGCCGTCATGAACACTGAAGCTTTCTTT.